This entry lists 21 T cell receptor beta chains sequenced from one sample in a study of OX40 agonist ivuxolimab in advanced cancers. The assay was immunoSEQ multiplex PCR, and TCRdb's table has in-frame clones only and misses some. In the table there are about 55,000 clones, more than 75% of which are singletons. Here the sequenced sample was CD4+ or CD8+ T cells sorted from blood, taken in a trial of the OX40 agonist ivuxolimab. The receptor set was obtained from an adult with an advanced solid tumor such as melanoma, head and neck, liver or kidney cancer.

The CDR3 reads CASSLGLAGGDTQYF. CDR3 bases: TGTGCCAGCAGCTTAGGACTAGCGGGGGGGGATACGCAGTATTTT. This chain connects TRBV13 to TRBJ2-3; 13 nucleotides line up with TRBD2. V was clipped by 0 bases and J by 6 bases; unmatched bases: 0. The CDR3 loop spans 15 amino acids. Germline CDR1 and CDR2: PRHDT and FYEKMQ (reference sequence). The full variable domain, with the rest looked up from reference TRBV13 and TRBJ2-3, is AAGVIQSPRHLIKEKRETATLKCYPIPRHDTVYWYQQGPGQDPQFLISFYEKMQSDKGSIPDRFSAQQFSDYHSELNMSSLELGDSALYFCASSLGLAGGDTQYFGPGTRLTVL.

The chain has TRBV28 and TRBJ2-6; perhaps TRBD2 as D (5 bases). The V end lost 6 bases, the J end lost 2 bases, and 23 bases lay between the germline ends. Germline-derived CDR1 and CDR2 are MDHEN and SYDVKM. The CDR3 consists of 19 residues. The CDR3 loop is CASRYHLVRGRAGANVLTF. The CDR3 DNA sequence: TGTGCCAGCAGATACCACTTGGTCCGGGGAAGGGCTGGGGCCAACGTCCTGACTTTC. Combining the CDR3 with reference TRBV28 and TRBJ2-6 gives the whole variable domain DVKVTQSSRYLVKRTGEKVFLECVQDMDHENMFWYRQDPGLGLRLIYFSYDVKMKEKGDIPEGYSVSREKKERFSLILESASTNQTSMYLCASRYHLVRGRAGANVLTFGAGSRLTVL.

The chain recombines TRBV2 with TRBJ2-1; 12 nucleotides agree with TRBD2. Looked up from germline, CDR1 is SNHLY and CDR2 is FYNNEI. The CDR3 has 16 amino acids. J was trimmed by 1 base and V by 7 bases; bases with no gene match: 5. The CDR3 DNA is TGTGCCAGCACTAGCGGGAGGGCCGTATCCTACAATGAGCAGTTCTTC. Translated: CASTSGRAVSYNEQFF.

This rearrangement joins TRBV10-3 to TRBJ2-2; 7 bases fit TRBD2. V was pared by 4 bases and J by 1 base, with 0 bases of the junction left unmatched. The germline V gene has CDR1 ENHRY and CDR2 SYGVKD. CDR3 length: 14 residues. The CDR3 reads CAISAGGNTGELFF. The CDR3 nucleotides read TGTGCCATCAGTGCGGGAGGGAACACCGGGGAGCTGTTTTTT.

The chain uses TRBV5-6 and TRBJ2-3, with a tentative D call TRBD2 (6 bases). The CDR3 has 13 amino acids. Between the trimmed V and J ends, which lost 1 base and 3 bases, there was a span of 6 bases. Germline V gene sequence: CDR1 SGHDT, CDR2 YYEEEE. CDR3 coding DNA: TGTGCCAGCAGCTTGAGCGGGACAGATACGCAGTATTTT. Protein: CASSLSGTDTQYF.

This chain uses TRBV15 with TRBJ2-1; the D is unclear. The CDR3 extends over 14 amino acids. V lost 1 base, J lost 4 bases, and 8 bases lay in between. Germline V lookup: CDR1 LNHNV, CDR2 YYDKDF (reference sequence). CDR3 region: CATSRAGRYNEQFF. CDR3 in DNA: TGTGCCACCAGCAGAGCTGGCCGTTACAATGAGCAGTTCTTC.

The chain couples TRBV18 to TRBJ1-1; no reliable D call. From germline, CDR1 is KGHSH and CDR2 LQKENI. The germline V and J ends were trimmed by 2 bases and 0 bases, with 16 bases remaining between them. The CDR3 extends over 17 amino acids. The CDR3 nucleotides read TGTGCCAGCTCACCAGGGCCCTCGTTGAGGATGAACACTGAAGCTTTCTTT. Protein product: CASSPGPSLRMNTEAFF.

The chain couples TRBV5-4 to TRBJ2-1; D not resolved. The CDR3 length is 15 residues. The germline gives CDR1 SGHNT, CDR2 YYREEE (reference sequence). Trimming shortened V by 4 bases and J by 0 bases, and 11 bases separated the two germline ends. The CDR3, as DNA: TGTGCCAGCAGCCCGACACCGAGCTCCTACAATGAGCAGTTCTTC. It specifies CASSPTPSSYNEQFF.

As DNA, the CDR3 is TGTGCCAGCAGCGTAGAAGAACAGGGGGCAAAAGATACGCAGTATTTT. Translated, it gives CASSVEEQGAKDTQYF. V gene TRBV9 combines with J gene TRBJ2-3; TRBD1 matches 9 bases. This CDR3 contains 16 residues. Losses at the gene ends were 0 bases for V and 5 bases for J; bases not matched to a gene: 7. CDR1 is SGDLS and CDR2 is YYNGEE in the germline V gene.

The chain recombines TRBV5-1 with TRBJ1-4, with D possibly being TRBD1 (6 bases). This CDR3 comprises 15 residues. The ends were cut back, 4 bases at V and 3 bases at J, with 13 bases in the middle. The germline V gene encodes CDR1 SGHRS and CDR2 YFSETQ. The CDR3 DNA reads as TGCGCCAGCAGCCCCGAGGGGGGTTCTAATGAAAAACTGTTTTTT. Its protein product is CASSPEGGSNEKLFF.

The chain combines TRBV7-2 with TRBJ2-3; the match to TRBD2 covers 14 bases. The CDR3 runs 18 residues. Trimming cost V 0 bases and J 4 bases; bases outside gene matches: 6. Germline CDR1 is SGHTA and CDR2 is FQGNSA. The CDR3 sequence: CASSLAGLAGVTPDTQYF. The CDR3 DNA reads as TGTGCCAGCAGCTTAGCGGGACTAGCGGGAGTCACCCCAGATACGCAGTATTTT.

The CDR3 DNA reads as TGCGCCAGCAGCTTAGAGGGGGTCGCCGCCACAGATACGCAGTATTTT. Translation: CASSLEGVAATDTQYF. The chain joins TRBV5-1 to TRBJ2-3, with D possibly being TRBD1 (6 bases). V dropped 2 bases and J dropped 2 bases, with 15 bases sitting between them. The germline CDR1 and CDR2 sequences are SGHRS and YFSETQ. The CDR3 consists of 16 residues.

The chain has TRBV23-1 and TRBJ2-5; possibly TRBD1 for D (6 bases). TRBV23-1 belongs to the ORF category, with a function that is uncertain. The CDR3 is 14 residues long. With 10 bases removed from V and 5 bases from J, the gap between germline ends came to 20 bases. CDR3 residues: CAKRDIPGKETQYF. The CDR3 bases are TGCGCCAAACGGGACATCCCAGGGAAGGAGACCCAGTACTTC.

This sequence joins TRBV18 and TRBJ1-5; D uncertain. V lost 2 bases to trimming and J lost 1 base, with 9 bases between them. CDR3 size: 15 residues. Germline CDR1 and CDR2: KGHSH and LQKENI. The CDR3 here is CASSPRTNSNQPQHF. The CDR3 nucleotides are TGTGCCAGCTCACCAAGGACGAACAGCAATCAGCCCCAGCATTTT.

The rearrangement joins TRBV6-5 to TRBJ1-2; tentatively, D is TRBD1 (5 bases). The CDR3 length is 13 residues. Germline V CDR1 and CDR2: MNHEY, SVGAGI. V was shortened by 7 bases and J by 7 bases, with 16 bases between the two germline ends. The CDR3 DNA sequence: TGTGCCAGCACCGTTGACAGAGGAGGTGGCTACACCTTC. This encodes CASTVDRGGGYTF.

This rearrangement joins TRBV5-8 to TRBJ2-3, with D uncertain. Trimming stripped 1 base from V and 1 base from J, with 4 bases between. The CDR3 is made up of 13 amino acids. From germline, CDR1 is SGHTS and CDR2 YDEGEE. This chain's CDR3 is CASSLYRTDTQYF. In DNA, the CDR3 is TGTGCCAGCAGCTTGTACCGCACAGATACGCAGTATTTT.

The chain links TRBV29-1 to TRBJ2-1, with D perhaps matching TRBD1 (5 bases). From germline, CDR1 is SQVTM and CDR2 ANQGSEA. The CDR3 is made up of 13 amino acids. V lost 7 bases to trimming and J lost 6 bases, with 16 bases between them. The CDR3 nucleotides are TGCAGCGCCGGCCGACAGTCCAGCAATGAGCAGTTCTTC. Translating it yields CSAGRQSSNEQFF.

The chain's CDR3 is CSVEVTYNYGYTF. The CDR3 DNA sequence: TGCAGCGTTGAGGTCACCTATAACTATGGCTACACCTTC. This chain joins TRBV29-1 and TRBJ1-2; D gene unclear. Trimming took off 3 bases at V and 1 base at J, with 9 bases between the two ends. This CDR3 is 13 amino acids long. The germline CDR1 and CDR2 sequences are SQVTM and ANQGSEA.

The V gene is TRBV13, the J gene TRBJ2-1; 7 bases are a match to TRBD1. Germline assignment: CDR1 PRHDT and CDR2 FYEKMQ (reference sequence). This CDR3 comprises 15 residues. V was pared by 5 bases and J by 7 bases, with 11 bases of the junction left unmatched. The CDR3 DNA reads TGTGCCAGCAGCCCGACAAAAAGACAGGGAAATGAGCAGTTCTTC. Amino acid sequence: CASSPTKRQGNEQFF.

This clone appeared once. V and J are TRBV5-6 and TRBJ1-1; D not certain. This CDR3 spans 14 amino acids. In germline, CDR1 is SGHDT, CDR2 YYEEEE. V lost 4 bases, J lost 0 bases, and 10 bases lay in between. CDR3 region: CASSRERVNTEAFF. The CDR3 coding sequence is TGTGCCAGCAGCCGCGAACGAGTGAACACTGAAGCTTTCTTT.

The rearrangement joins TRBV13 to TRBJ2-6, with 8 bases lining up with TRBD1. CDR1 PRHDT and CDR2 FYEKMQ come from the germline V gene (reference sequence). The ends lost 5 bases at V and 0 bases at J; junction bases unmatched: 0. The CDR3 runs 15 residues. This CDR3 is CASSGTGSGANVLTF. CDR3 in DNA: TGTGCCAGCAGCGGGACAGGCTCTGGGGCCAACGTCCTGACTTTC.